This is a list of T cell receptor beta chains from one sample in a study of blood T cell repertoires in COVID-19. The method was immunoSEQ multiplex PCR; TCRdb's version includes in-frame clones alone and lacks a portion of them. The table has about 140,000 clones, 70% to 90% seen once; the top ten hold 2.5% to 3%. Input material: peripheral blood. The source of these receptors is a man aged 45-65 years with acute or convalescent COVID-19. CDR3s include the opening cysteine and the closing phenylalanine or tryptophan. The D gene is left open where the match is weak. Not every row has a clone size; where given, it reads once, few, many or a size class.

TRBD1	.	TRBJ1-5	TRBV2	TGTGCCAGCAGTCGTCCCGGGACAGGGGTTAGCAATCAGCCCCAGCATTTT	CASSRPGTGVSNQPQHF
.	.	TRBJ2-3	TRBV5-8	TGTGCCAGCAGCTTGCATCAGGGGTCTAGCACAGATACGCAGTATTTT	CASSLHQGSSTDTQYF
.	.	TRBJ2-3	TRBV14	TGTGCCAGCAGCCAAGTAGTACTACGCCGCACAGATACGCAGTATTTT	CASSQVVLRRTDTQYF
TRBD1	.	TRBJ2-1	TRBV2	TGTGCCAGCAGTGGGGACAGGGGTACGAGGAATGAGCAGTTCTTC	CASSGDRGTRNEQFF
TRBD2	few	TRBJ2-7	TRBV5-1	TGCGCCAGCAGCCAGGGGACTAGCGGGAGACGGGCCTACGAGCAGTACTTC	CASSQGTSGRRAYEQYF
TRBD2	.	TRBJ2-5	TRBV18	TGTGCCAGCTCACGGACTAGCGACAACCAAGAGACCCAGTACTTC	CASSRTSDNQETQYF
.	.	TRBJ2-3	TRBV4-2	TGTGCCAGCAGCCAGGCAGGGACTAGGGGGCCAGATACGCAGTATTTT	CASSQAGTRGPDTQYF
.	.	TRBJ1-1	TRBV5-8	TGTGCCAGCAGCTCAGGGAACAGCCTGAACACTGAAGCTTTCTTT	CASSSGNSLNTEAFF
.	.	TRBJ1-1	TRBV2	TGTGCCAGCTCGGGGATGGACAGAGTCAACGTGGAAGCTTTCTTT	CASSGMDRVNVEAFF
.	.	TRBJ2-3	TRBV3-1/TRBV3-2	TGTGCCAGCAGCGGCGGCGTTACGCAGTATTTT	CASSGGVTQYF
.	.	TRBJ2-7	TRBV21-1	TGTGCCAGCAGCAAAGGGACAGCACCTATTTACGAGCAGTACTTC	CASSKGTAPIYEQYF
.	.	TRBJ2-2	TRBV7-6	TGTGCCAGCAGCTTAAAAGGGGATACCGGGGAGCTGTTTTTT	CASSLKGDTGELFF
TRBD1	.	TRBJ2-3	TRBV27	TGTGCCAGCAGTATTCGACAGGGTGGCTTAAGCACAGATACGCAGTATTTT	CASSIRQGGLSTDTQYF
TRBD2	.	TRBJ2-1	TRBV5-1	TGCGCCAGCAGCACGAGCGGGGGAGTGCATGATGTGCAGTTCTTC	CASSTSGGVHDVQFF
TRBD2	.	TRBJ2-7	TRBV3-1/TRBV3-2	TGTGCCAGCAGCCAAGATGCGGGAGTCTACGAGCAGTACTTC	CASSQDAGVYEQYF
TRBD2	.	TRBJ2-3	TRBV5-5	TGTGCCAGCAGCTTGGGGCTAGCGGGAGCAGATACGCAGTATTTT	CASSLGLAGADTQYF
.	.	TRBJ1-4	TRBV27	TGTGCCAGCAGTTTATCGTTCCGGGGGGCGAATGAAAAACTGTTTTTT	CASSLSFRGANEKLFF
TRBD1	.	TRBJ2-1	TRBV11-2	TGTGCCAGCAGCTGGAGGGGTCGGGACAGGAAGGTTGATGAGCAGTTCTTC	CASSWRGRDRKVDEQFF
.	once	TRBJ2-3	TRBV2	TGTGCCAGCACCCCCAGACAGAGCACAGATACGCAGTATTTT	CASTPRQSTDTQYF
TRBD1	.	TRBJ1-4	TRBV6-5	TGTGCCACCTCGACGGACAGGGTTAATGAAAAACTGTTTTTT	CATSTDRVNEKLFF
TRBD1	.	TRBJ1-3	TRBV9	TGTGCCAGCAGCGTGGTTAATGGACAGGGGTTTGCAAACACCATATATTTT	CASSVVNGQGFANTIYF
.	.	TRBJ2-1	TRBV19	TGTGCCAGTAGTATAACCGCCCGCCAGGGCCATGAGCAGTTCTTC	CASSITARQGHEQFF
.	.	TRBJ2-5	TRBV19	TGTGCCAGTAGTCTAAAGGCCTTCCGCGGTCCAGAGACCCAGTACTTC	CASSLKAFRGPETQYF
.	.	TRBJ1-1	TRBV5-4	TGTGCCAGCAGCTTCGGATTCGGGGGGGGCGCGGGCACTGAAGCTTTCTTT	CASSFGFGGGAGTEAFF
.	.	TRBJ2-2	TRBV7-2	TGTGCCAGCAGCCCTGTAGAGACCGGGGAGCTGTTTTTT	CASSPVETGELFF
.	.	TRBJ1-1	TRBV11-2	TGTGCCAGCAGCTTAGAGGCGACAGGATGGAGGTCCACTGAAGCTTTCTTT	CASSLEATGWRSTEAFF
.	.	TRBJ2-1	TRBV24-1	TGTGCCACCAGTGACCGCGGGACTTCTATCTACAATGAGCAGTTCTTC	CATSDRGTSIYNEQFF
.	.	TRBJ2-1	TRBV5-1	TGCGCCAGCAGCTTGGCCAATTGGGCCAACGATGAGCAGTTCTTC	CASSLANWANDEQFF
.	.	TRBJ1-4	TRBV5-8	TGTGCCAGCAGTCCAGCCGGGGGGCAGGGAGAAAAACTGTTTTTT	CASSPAGGQGEKLFF
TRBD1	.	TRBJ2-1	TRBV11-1	TGTGCCAGCTGGGACAGGGGGCCAGGTGGTGAGCAGTTCTTC	CASWDRGPGGEQFF
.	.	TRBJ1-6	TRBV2	TGTGCCAGCAGCGACCTCAGGGATTCACCCCTCCACTTT	CASSDLRDSPLHF
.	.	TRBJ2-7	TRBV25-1	TGTGCCAGCAGCCGGACACCTATGACCCACGAGCAGTACTTC	CASSRTPMTHEQYF
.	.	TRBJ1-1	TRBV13	TGTGCCAGCAGCCCTTCCTTGGGGGCCGGGTTGAACACTGAAGCTTTCTTT	CASSPSLGAGLNTEAFF
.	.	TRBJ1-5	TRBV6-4	TGTGCCAGCAGTGACGGAGGGGTGAAGCCCCAGCATTTT	CASSDGGVKPQHF
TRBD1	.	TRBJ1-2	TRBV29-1	TGCAGCGTTGAGTCACAGGGGATGGGCTACACCTTC	CSVESQGMGYTF
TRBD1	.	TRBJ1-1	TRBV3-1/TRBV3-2	TGTGCCGTCCGGGACAGGGATAAGAGGAACACTGAAGCTTTCTTT	CAVRDRDKRNTEAFF
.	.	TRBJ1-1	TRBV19	TGTGCCAGTAACCCCAACCACAAGAACACTGAAGCTTTCTTT	CASNPNHKNTEAFF
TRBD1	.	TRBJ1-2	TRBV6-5	TGTGCCAGCAGTTACCTGGGACAGCCCGTAAACTATGGCTACACCTTC	CASSYLGQPVNYGYTF
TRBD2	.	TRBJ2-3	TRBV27	TGTGCCAGCAGTTTAATGCTCCTAGCGGGAGTTGCAGATACGCAGTATTTT	CASSLMLLAGVADTQYF
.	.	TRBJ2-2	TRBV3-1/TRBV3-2	TGTGCCAGCAGCCAAGGCGGGGCCGGGGAGCTGTTTTTT	CASSQGGAGELFF
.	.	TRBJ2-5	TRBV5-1	TGCGCCAGCAGCCCATCGGGGGAGACCCAGTACTTC	CASSPSGETQYF
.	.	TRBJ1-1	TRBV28	TGTGCCAGCAGTTTATTATCGCGGAACACTGAAGCTTTCTTT	CASSLLSRNTEAFF
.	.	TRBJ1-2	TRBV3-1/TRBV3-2	TGTGCCAGCAGCCAAGATTGGACAGCCGGAGCGGGCTACACCTTC	CASSQDWTAGAGYTF
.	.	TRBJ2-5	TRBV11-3	TGTGCCAGCAGCCCTCCCCCGGGCGGGGAGACCCAGTACTTC	CASSPPPGGETQYF